This passage covers 17 T cell receptor beta chains from one sample sequenced in a study of response to subunit inactivated influenza vaccine. A single record per CDR3 protein comes from TCRdb applying MiXCR to the RT-PCR reads. The table shows roughly 700,000 distinct CDR3 sequences, with approximately 13% occurring only once. The sequences come from PBMCs from blood, collected less than 15 days before vaccination. The receptors derive from a man in his fifties who received an inactivated influenza vaccine.

This clonotype was seen ten or more times. The CDR3 region has the DNA TGTGCCAGCACCCGGTCCCCAGCAGAGACCCAGTACTTC. It translates to CASTRSPAETQYF. V gene TRBV7-2 combines with J gene TRBJ2-5, with D unclear. From germline, CDR1 is SGHTA and CDR2 FQGNSA. This CDR3 region has 13 residues. The germline V and J ends were trimmed by 7 bases and 4 bases, with 13 bases remaining between them.

The CDR3 region is CASSQETRNVAYEQYF. In nucleotides, the CDR3 is TGTGCCAGCAGCCAAGAAACGAGAAACGTAGCCTACGAGCAGTACTTC. This chain joins TRBV3-1 and TRBJ2-7; D not resolved. V lost 0 bases and J lost 2, with 14 bases in between. The germline V gene encodes CDR1 LGHDT and CDR2 YNNKEL (reference sequence). This CDR3 spans 16 amino acids.

This clonotype was seen many times. The rearrangement joins TRBV29-1 to TRBJ1-1; no clear D gene. Trimming stripped 7 bases from V and 5 bases from J, with 17 bases between. CDR3 length equals 13 residues. The V gene's germline CDR1 is SQVTM and CDR2 ANQGSEA. This CDR3 is CSAREGVGTEAFF. As DNA, the CDR3 is TGCAGCGCCCGAGAGGGCGTGGGGACTGAAGCTTTCTTT. The full variable domain, its missing parts supplied by reference TRBV29-1 and TRBJ1-1, is SAVISQKPSRDICQRGTSLTIQCQVDSQVTMMFWYRQQPGQSLTLIATANQGSEATYESGFVIDKFPISRPNLTFSTLTVSNMSPEDSSIYLCSAREGVGTEAFFGQGTRLTVV.

On this clonotype itself: It may be a read error: a sequence one base away is much more abundant. The J gene is TRBJ1-4, the V gene TRBV28, with 11 bases aligning to TRBD1. Germline V gene lookup returns CDR1 MDHEN and CDR2 SYDVKM. The CDR3 extends over 16 amino acids. CDR3 amino acids: CASNLSSGTGGEKLFF. DNA of the CDR3: TGTGCCAGCAATTTATCTTCCGGGACAGGGGGTGAAAAACTGTTTTTT.

This clonotype was seen a handful of times. This CDR3 is CASSLRLGRETQYF. As DNA, the CDR3 is TGTGCCAGCAGCTTAAGGCTGGGAAGGGAGACCCAGTACTTC. The chain uses TRBV11-1 and TRBJ2-5; D unresolved. Trimming removed 2 bases from V and 5 bases from J, with 12 bases in between. CDR3 length: 14 amino acids. Germline-derived CDR1 and CDR2 are SGHAT and FQDESV (reference sequence).

As concerns this clonotype: One end of the junction fails to match germline, which may point to a read error. The chain joins TRBV3-1 to TRBJ2-1; 11 bases match TRBD2. The CDR3 has 22 amino acids. CDR1 is LGHDT and CDR2 is YNNKEL in the germline V gene (reference sequence). CDR3 sequence reads: CASTQSGTSGWSVLQSYNEQFF. DNA for the CDR3: TGTGCCAGCACCCAATCAGGGACTAGCGGTTGGTCGGTTCTGCAGTCCTACAATGAGCAGTTCTTC.

The rearrangement uses TRBV7-9 and TRBJ1-2; no clear D gene. Germline V gene lookup returns CDR1 SEHNR and CDR2 FQNEAQ (reference sequence). This CDR3 is 16 amino acids long. Trimming stripped 5 bases from V and 3 bases from J, with 19 bases between. The CDR3 sequence is CASSRGVWEKYYGYTF. The CDR3 DNA sequence: TGTGCCAGCAGCCGCGGGGTGTGGGAGAAGTACTATGGCTACACCTTC. Full variable domain (remainder filled in from reference TRBV7-9 and TRBJ1-2): DTGVSQNPRHKITKRGQNVTFRCDPISEHNRLYWYRQTLGQGPEFLTYFQNEAQLEKSRLLSDRFSAERPKGSFSTLEIQRTEQGDSAMYLCASSRGVWEKYYGYTFGSGTRLTVV.

This clonotype was observed a few times. The rearrangement uses TRBV25-1 and TRBJ1-2; D uncertain. The CDR3 spans 12 residues. Trimming pared 4 bases from V and 8 bases from J, leaving 11 bases between. Germline V CDR1 and CDR2: MGHDK, SYGVNS. CDR3 loop: CASSAPAAGYTF. The CDR3 DNA reads TGTGCCAGCAGTGCCCCTGCAGCCGGCTACACCTTC.

This chain uses TRBV29-1 with TRBJ2-3; 10 bases are a match to TRBD2. This CDR3 has 15 amino acids. Germline V lookup: CDR1 SQVTM, CDR2 ANQGSEA. The trim removed 7 bases at V and 7 bases at J, leaving 14 bases unmatched. The CDR3 DNA is TGCAGCGCAGACGGGCTAGCGGGAGTTTCATATACGCAGTATTTT. This gives the protein CSADGLAGVSYTQYF.

The rearrangement links TRBV16 to TRBJ1-1, with D uncertain. The CDR3 length is 14 residues. Germline V gene data show CDR1 as KGHSY and CDR2 as FQNENV. V was pared by 1 base and J by 1 base, with 7 bases between. The CDR3 DNA follows: TGTGCCAGCAGCCAATTCCGCAAGAACACTGAAGCTTTCTTT. This encodes CASSQFRKNTEAFF.

The rearrangement joins TRBV6-5 to TRBJ2-7, with D perhaps given as TRBD1 or TRBD2 (6 bases each). V lost 4 bases and J lost 0, with 13 bases in between. The CDR3 has 15 amino acids. Per germline, CDR1 MNHEY and CDR2 SVGAGI. CDR3 DNA: TGTGCCAGCAGTTCGGGGGCGGGGAGCTCCTACGAGCAGTACTTC. Residues: CASSSGAGSSYEQYF.

This chain connects TRBV23-1 to TRBJ2-5; D may be TRBD1 or TRBD2 (5 bases each). TRBV23-1 is assigned to the ORF class and has an uncertain function. The CDR3 runs 17 residues. With 2 bases removed from V and 1 base from J, the gap between germline ends came to 17 bases. CDR3 residues: CASSQPRPRDRQETQYF. The CDR3 DNA reads as TGCGCCAGCAGTCAACCCCGACCCCGGGACCGCCAAGAGACCCAGTACTTC.

The table lists this clonotype with many counts. The V call is TRBV12-3 or TRBV12-4, the J call TRBJ1-1; a weak D match, TRBD1 (6 bases). V was shortened by 9 bases and J by 3 bases, with 8 bases between the two germline ends. This CDR3 has 11 residues. The CDR3 sequence: CASKGDTEAFF. CDR3 bases: TGTGCCAGTAAGGGGGACACTGAAGCTTTCTTT.

J is TRBJ2-7 and V is TRBV25-1; weak D call: TRBD1 (6 bases). Trimming removed 2 bases at V and 7 bases at J, with 18 bases between. The germline V gene encodes CDR1 MGHDK and CDR2 SYGVNS. The CDR3 length is 15 residues. The DNA for the CDR3 is TGTGCCAGCAGTGAAACAGGGTTCGCTCTGCGGGAGCAGTACTTC. This codes for CASSETGFALREQYF.

The chain recombines TRBV12-3 or TRBV12-4 with TRBJ1-2; the D gene is possibly TRBD1 (5 bases). The CDR3 runs to 14 residues. Trimming stripped 0 bases from V and 1 base from J, with 6 bases between. The chain's CDR3 is CASSLAGGNYGYTF. DNA of the CDR3: TGTGCCAGCAGTTTAGCCGGGGGTAACTATGGCTACACCTTC.

V and J are TRBV24-1 and TRBJ2-3; possible D gene TRBD2, 5 bases. Trimming left V 10 bases short and J 2 bases short, with 12 bases between. CDR3 length: 13 residues. Germline loops: CDR1 KGHDR, CDR2 SFDVKD. The CDR3 loop reads CATSSGTTDTQYF. CDR3 DNA sequence: TGTGCCACGTCGTCGGGAACCACAGATACGCAGTATTTT.

The CDR3 nucleotides are TGCGCCAGCAGCCAAGAGACGGCATGGGCCACAGATACGCAGTATTTT. Translated, it gives CASSQETAWATDTQYF. This rearrangement joins TRBV4-3 to TRBJ2-3; D is undetermined. Trimming cost V 0 bases and J 2 bases, with 12 bases left between them. Germline V gives CDR1 LGHNA, CDR2 YSLEER. The CDR3 loop spans 16 amino acids.